The rows below give T cell receptor beta chains drawn from one sample of a study of blood T cell repertoires in COVID-19. TCRdb's copy holds only in-frame clones and misses some; the assay was immunoSEQ multiplex PCR. This table holds about 480,000 clones, about 88% found once. Sequencing was carried out using peripheral blood. These receptors were obtained from a man aged 18 to 30 with COVID-19, enrolled during active disease. The conserved cysteine and the conserved F or W are not part of the CDR3 here. Fields, in order: CDR3 length, J gene, V gene, CDR3 protein.

length: 11; J: TRBJ2-6; V: TRBV24-1; CDR3: ATSNGGANVLT
length: 13; J: TRBJ2-2; V: TRBV25-1; CDR3: ASSESGRAGGELF
length: 13; J: TRBJ2-5; V: TRBV28; CDR3: ASRGSGTAQETQY
length: 11; J: TRBJ1-2; V: TRBV25-1; CDR3: ATQKEDNYGYT
length: 11; J: TRBJ2-3; V: TRBV24-1; CDR3: ATKAESTDTQY
length: 15; J: TRBJ2-6; V: TRBV5-1; CDR3: ASSLGLAGVGANVLT
length: 13; J: TRBJ2-7; V: TRBV1; CDR3: TSSRPGQANYEQY
length: 13; J: TRBJ2-3; V: TRBV25-1; CDR3: ASTNQGWGTDTQY
length: 13; J: TRBJ2-1; V: TRBV6-5; CDR3: ASSYPGQGQDEQF
length: 12; J: TRBJ1-1; V: TRBV5-4; CDR3: ASRPSQVNTEAF
length: 11; J: TRBJ2-1; V: TRBV27; CDR3: ASSLTGGNEQF
length: 14; J: TRBJ2-3; V: TRBV29-1; CDR3: SVEDRQRFSTDTQY
length: 13; J: TRBJ2-7; V: TRBV7-2; CDR3: ASSPGPAGTYEQY
length: 12; J: TRBJ2-7; V: TRBV28; CDR3: ASSLPDISYEQY
length: 13; J: TRBJ2-7; V: TRBV25-1; CDR3: ASSEHGTSGSEQY
length: 16; J: TRBJ1-2; V: TRBV4-2; CDR3: ASSPLGRTGLANYGYT
length: 13; J: TRBJ2-1; V: TRBV2; CDR3: ASSRLVKTYNEQF
length: 10; J: TRBJ2-1; V: TRBV12-3/TRBV12-4; CDR3: ASRGLSYEQF
length: 13; J: TRBJ2-1; V: TRBV7-2; CDR3: ASSFSGNSYNEQF